This is a list of T cell receptor beta chains from one sample in a study of identical twins. TCRdb reprocessed the 5' RACE reads with MiXCR, giving one entry per CDR3 protein. Among 690,000 or so distinct CDR3 sequences listed, 8% to 9% were seen once. The same data also went into a second study, on yellow fever vaccine responses in identical twins.

Sequenced: PBMCs. Receptors were obtained from a woman aged 18-35 years in good health. CDR3s include the opening cysteine and the closing phenylalanine or tryptophan. The order of the fields is J gene, clone size, D gene, V gene, CDR3 DNA, CDR3 protein. D genes are given only for firm matches. Only part of the rows carry a size: once, few, many, or a class if the clone is expanded.

j_gene: TRBJ2-6
abundance: few
d_gene: -
v_gene: TRBV9
CDR3nt: TGTGCCAGCAGCGTAAACCCGCTATCGGGGGCCAACGTCCTGACTTTC
CDR3aa: CASSVNPLSGANVLTF

j_gene: TRBJ2-2
abundance: few
d_gene: TRBD2
v_gene: TRBV9
CDR3nt: TGTGCCAGCAGGGGGGGGACCTCCCGGCAAAGGGGCACCGGGGAGCTGTTTTTT
CDR3aa: CASRGGTSRQRGTGELFF

j_gene: TRBJ2-1
abundance: many
d_gene: TRBD1
v_gene: TRBV5-1
CDR3nt: TGCGCCAGCAGCGATGGAGGTCGGGACAGGATGGGGTTCTTC
CDR3aa: CASSDGGRDRMGFF

j_gene: TRBJ2-2
abundance: many
d_gene: -
v_gene: TRBV3-1
CDR3nt: TGTGCCAGCAGCCAAGGGGGTGCTAGCACCGGGGAGCTGTTTTTT
CDR3aa: CASSQGGASTGELFF

j_gene: TRBJ1-3
abundance: -
d_gene: -
v_gene: TRBV6-5
CDR3nt: TGTGCCAGCAGTTACTCGGGGAGCTCTGGAAACACCATATATTTT
CDR3aa: CASSYSGSSGNTIYF

j_gene: TRBJ2-3
abundance: few
d_gene: -
v_gene: TRBV5-1
CDR3nt: TGCGCCAGCAGCTGGGACATCGCCGATGGAGATACGCAGTATTTT
CDR3aa: CASSWDIADGDTQYF

j_gene: TRBJ1-1
abundance: -
d_gene: TRBD1
v_gene: TRBV20-1
CDR3nt: TGCAGTGCCAAAGACCGGGACAGGGGCACCAAGAACACTGAAGCTTTCTTT
CDR3aa: CSAKDRDRGTKNTEAFF

j_gene: TRBJ1-3
abundance: -
d_gene: -
v_gene: TRBV5-1
CDR3nt: TGCGCCAGCGCCGAGTACTTCTCTGGAAACACCATATATTTT
CDR3aa: CASAEYFSGNTIYF

j_gene: TRBJ2-7
abundance: -
d_gene: TRBD2
v_gene: TRBV12-3/TRBV12-4
CDR3nt: TGTGCCAGCAGCCAGTTTACTAGCGGGAGTAACTACGAGCAGTACTTC
CDR3aa: CASSQFTSGSNYEQYF

j_gene: TRBJ1-2
abundance: many
d_gene: -
v_gene: TRBV7-9
CDR3nt: TGTGCCAGCAGCTTAGGGGACATCGACTATGGCTACACCTTC
CDR3aa: CASSLGDIDYGYTF

j_gene: TRBJ1-2
abundance: few
d_gene: -
v_gene: TRBV7-2
CDR3nt: TGTGCCAGCAGCCTACAGGCCTCTGGCTACACCTTC
CDR3aa: CASSLQASGYTF

j_gene: TRBJ2-5
abundance: few
d_gene: -
v_gene: TRBV4-2
CDR3nt: TGTGCCAGCAGCCAAGATCGGAGGGGGGGGGGAGAGACCCAGTACTTC
CDR3aa: CASSQDRRGGGETQYF

j_gene: TRBJ2-7
abundance: many
d_gene: -
v_gene: TRBV12-3/TRBV12-4
CDR3nt: TGTGCCAGCAGTCCGGCCCCCTCCTACGAGCAGTACTTC
CDR3aa: CASSPAPSYEQYF

j_gene: TRBJ2-7
abundance: few
d_gene: TRBD1
v_gene: TRBV3-1
CDR3nt: TGTGCCAGCAGCCGTCCGGGACAGTATGCCGAGCAGTACTTC
CDR3aa: CASSRPGQYAEQYF

j_gene: TRBJ2-3
abundance: few
d_gene: -
v_gene: TRBV3-1
CDR3nt: TGTGCCAGCAGCCAAGATGGAAGAGGCACAGATACGCAGTATTTT
CDR3aa: CASSQDGRGTDTQYF

j_gene: TRBJ2-7
abundance: few
d_gene: -
v_gene: TRBV27
CDR3nt: TGTGCCAGCCGTAGGTCAGCAGGCTCCTACGAGCAGTACTTC
CDR3aa: CASRRSAGSYEQYF

j_gene: TRBJ2-7
abundance: -
d_gene: TRBD2
v_gene: TRBV6-2/TRBV6-3
CDR3nt: TGTGCCAGCAGTTACGAGGCGGGAGCTATCCACGAGCAGTACTTC
CDR3aa: CASSYEAGAIHEQYF

j_gene: TRBJ2-7
abundance: -
d_gene: -
v_gene: TRBV24-1
CDR3nt: TGTGCCACCAGTGACAGGGTCTCTTCCTACGAGCAGTACTTC
CDR3aa: CATSDRVSSYEQYF

j_gene: TRBJ2-3
abundance: -
d_gene: -
v_gene: TRBV7-3
CDR3nt: TGTGCCAGCAGCCCCCCAAATTCTGATACGCAGTATTTT
CDR3aa: CASSPPNSDTQYF

j_gene: TRBJ2-1
abundance: few
d_gene: -
v_gene: TRBV5-6
CDR3nt: TGTGCCAGCATCAGGACAGAATACAATGAGCAGTTCTTC
CDR3aa: CASIRTEYNEQFF

j_gene: TRBJ1-6
abundance: -
d_gene: TRBD1
v_gene: TRBV7-9
CDR3nt: TGTGCCAGCAGCTTTGAGGACAGGGGTTCACCCCTCCACTTT
CDR3aa: CASSFEDRGSPLHF

j_gene: TRBJ2-1
abundance: -
d_gene: TRBD2
v_gene: TRBV6-5
CDR3nt: TGTGCCAGCAGTTACGTTGGCGGGGGGGCGAGCAATGAGCAGTTCTTC
CDR3aa: CASSYVGGGASNEQFF

j_gene: TRBJ1-1
abundance: few
d_gene: -
v_gene: TRBV12-3/TRBV12-4
CDR3nt: TGTGCCAGCAGTTTAACGCGGGGCGTGGACACTGAAGCTTTCTTT
CDR3aa: CASSLTRGVDTEAFF

j_gene: TRBJ2-1
abundance: few
d_gene: TRBD1
v_gene: TRBV5-1
CDR3nt: TGCGCCAGCAGCTTGTCAGTTCCCGGGACAGGGGGCAAGTACAATGAGCAGTTCTTC
CDR3aa: CASSLSVPGTGGKYNEQFF

j_gene: TRBJ2-7
abundance: -
d_gene: -
v_gene: TRBV21-1
CDR3nt: TGTGCCAGCAGCAGCCTAGAACTTTTCACCTACGAGCAGTACTTC
CDR3aa: CASSSLELFTYEQYF

j_gene: TRBJ2-7
abundance: -
d_gene: -
v_gene: TRBV6-2/TRBV6-3
CDR3nt: TGTGCCAGCAGTTACCCTCTCCACGAGAAGTTCTACGAGCAGTACTTC
CDR3aa: CASSYPLHEKFYEQYF

j_gene: TRBJ2-2
abundance: -
d_gene: TRBD1
v_gene: TRBV12-3/TRBV12-4
CDR3nt: TGTGCCAGCAGTTTAGCGACAGGGACCACCGGGGAGCTGTTTTTT
CDR3aa: CASSLATGTTGELFF